The rows below give T cell receptor beta chains drawn from one sample of a study of blood T cells in healthy people across ages. Using its own MiXCR run on the 5' RACE reads, TCRdb lists one record per CDR3 protein. The table shows about 1.8 million distinct CDR3 sequences, with about 50% occurring only once. The sample consisted of blood. Every receptor here comes from a woman aged 40-49 years in good health. Both conserved end residues are part of each CDR3. Fields, in order: V gene, J gene, clone size, D gene, CDR3 protein, CDR3 DNA. The D gene is left open where the match is weak. For some rows the clone size is stated as once, few or many, or as a class when expanded; others skip it.

TRBV5-1	TRBJ2-7	many	TRBD1	CASSLEMGQSSYEQYF	TGCGCCAGCAGCTTGGAGATGGGACAGAGCTCCTACGAGCAGTACTTC
TRBV3-1	TRBJ2-3	NA	TRBD2	CASSKGTSGGLTDTQYF	TGTGCCAGCAGCAAAGGGACTAGCGGGGGCCTCACAGATACGCAGTATTTT
TRBV20-1	TRBJ2-5	NA	TRBD2	CSARALAGGLTGSQETQYF	TGCAGTGCTAGAGCACTAGCGGGGGGCCTCACGGGGTCCCAAGAGACCCAGTACTTC
TRBV29-1	TRBJ2-5	NA	NA	CSARDRQWFETQYF	TGCAGCGCCCGAGACAGACAATGGTTCGAGACCCAGTACTTC
TRBV11-1	TRBJ2-5	NA	NA	CASSSFPETQYF	TGTGCCAGCAGCTCGTTTCCGGAGACCCAGTACTTC
TRBV7-2	TRBJ2-4	NA	TRBD2	CASSTSGGAGAKNIQYF	TGTGCCAGCAGCACTAGCGGGGGGGCCGGAGCCAAAAACATTCAGTACTTC
TRBV10-3	TRBJ2-7	NA	NA	CAIAPRKGPRDEQYF	TGTGCTATCGCTCCGAGGAAAGGGCCAAGGGACGAGCAGTACTTC
TRBV7-2	TRBJ2-5	few	TRBD2	CASSSSGVVRETQYF	TGTGCCAGCAGCTCAAGCGGGGTGGTTCGGGAGACCCAGTACTTC
TRBV13	TRBJ2-1	NA	TRBD2	CASSIKSGTLSIYEQFF	TGTGCCAGCAGCATAAAGAGCGGGACCCTATCCATATATGAGCAGTTCTTC
TRBV6-6	TRBJ2-1	few	TRBD1	CASSNPRQGYNEQFF	TGTGCCAGCAGTAACCCCCGACAGGGCTACAATGAGCAGTTCTTC
TRBV4-2	TRBJ2-5	many	NA	CASSQDSETQYF	TGTGCCAGCAGCCAAGATTCAGAGACCCAGTACTTC
TRBV4-1	TRBJ1-2	few	NA	CASSQPGPAGLNGYTF	TGCGCCAGCAGCCAACCAGGACCGGCGGGGCTTAATGGCTACACCTTC
TRBV6-5	TRBJ2-5	NA	TRBD2	CASSYGALRGANGQETQYF	TGTGCCAGCAGTTACGGGGCCTTGCGGGGGGCTAACGGTCAGGAGACCCAGTACTTC
TRBV20-1	TRBJ1-5	NA	NA	CSARQPNQPQHF	TGCAGTGCTAGGCAGCCCAATCAGCCCCAGCATTTT
TRBV9	TRBJ2-1	once	NA	CASSVQTAWETQFF	TGTGCCAGCAGCGTGCAGACAGCGTGGGAGACCCAGTTCTTC
TRBV6-2/TRBV6-3	TRBJ2-7	NA	NA	CASSYSPWQEGAYEQYF	TGTGCCAGCAGTTACTCTCCCTGGCAGGAGGGGGCTTACGAGCAGTACTTC
TRBV4-3	TRBJ2-1	once	NA	CASSQELNSYNEQFF	TGCGCCAGCAGCCAAGAACTTAACTCCTACAATGAGCAGTTCTTC
TRBV20-1	TRBJ1-2	NA	NA	CGARDPGGPAGYTF	TGCGGTGCTAGAGACCCCGGGGGCCCGGCTGGCTACACCTTC
TRBV27	TRBJ2-7	NA	TRBD1	CASSFDRVSYEQYF	TGTGCCAGCAGTTTCGACAGGGTTTCCTACGAGCAGTACTTC
TRBV20-1	TRBJ2-5	few	NA	CSAGGQMSQETQYF	TGCAGTGCTGGCGGACAAATGAGCCAAGAGACCCAGTACTTC
TRBV5-1	TRBJ2-7	few	NA	CASSLAESEQYF	TGCGCCAGCAGCTTGGCCGAGAGCGAGCAGTACTTC
TRBV10-2	TRBJ1-2	few	NA	CASSESFAGYGYTF	TGCGCCAGCAGTGAGTCTTTTGCAGGCTATGGCTACACCTTC
TRBV28	TRBJ2-4	few	NA	CASTKELAKNIQYF	TGTGCCAGCACAAAGGAGTTAGCCAAAAACATTCAGTACTTC
TRBV5-1	TRBJ2-7	NA	TRBD2	CASSSGLAGRISYEQYF	TGCGCCAGCAGCTCGGGACTAGCGGGGCGTATCTCCTACGAGCAGTACTTC
TRBV7-3	TRBJ2-1	NA	TRBD1	CASSYSPDRGESYNEQFF	TGTGCCAGCAGTTATTCCCCCGACAGGGGCGAATCCTACAATGAGCAGTTCTTC
TRBV6-2/TRBV6-3	TRBJ2-7	once	NA	CASSYGLDYEQYF	TGTGCCAGCAGTTACGGGTTAGACTACGAGCAGTACTTC
TRBV18	TRBJ1-6	NA	TRBD1	CASSPQGAGSGSPLHF	TGTGCCAGCTCACCGCAGGGGGCAGGAAGCGGTTCACCCCTCCACTTT
TRBV20-1	TRBJ2-1	NA	TRBD2	CRVPLPSGGIYNEQFF	TGCAGGGTGCCCTTACCGAGCGGGGGGATTTACAATGAGCAGTTCTTC
TRBV5-1	TRBJ2-5	NA	NA	CASQGPYQETQYF	TGCGCCAGCCAAGGGCCATACCAAGAGACCCAGTACTTC
TRBV29-1	TRBJ1-3	NA	NA	CSVEDLRDTIYF	TGCAGCGTTGAAGATCTTAGGGACACCATATATTTT
TRBV29-1	TRBJ2-1	NA	NA	CSVERASYNEQFF	TGCAGCGTTGAAAGGGCTTCCTACAATGAGCAGTTCTTC
TRBV6-2/TRBV6-3	TRBJ1-1	few	TRBD1	CASKGQGRNTEAFF	TGTGCCAGCAAAGGACAGGGAAGAAACACTGAAGCTTTCTTT
TRBV12-3/TRBV12-4	TRBJ2-5	few	TRBD2	CASRSGGGQETQYF	TGTGCCAGCAGGTCTGGGGGGGGACAAGAGACCCAGTACTTC
TRBV6-2/TRBV6-3	TRBJ2-2	NA	NA	CASARGRLNTGELFF	TGTGCCAGCGCGAGGGGCCGGCTGAACACCGGGGAGCTGTTTTTT
TRBV29-1	TRBJ2-3	few	NA	CSVEASTDTQYF	TGCAGCGTTGAGGCTAGCACAGATACGCAGTATTTT
TRBV7-8	TRBJ1-2	NA	NA	CASSFTHGLNYGYTF	TGTGCCAGCAGTTTCACGCATGGGCTAAACTATGGCTACACCTTC
TRBV6-5	TRBJ2-2	NA	NA	CASDPTGANTGELFF	TGTGCCAGCGATCCGACAGGCGCGAACACCGGGGAGCTGTTTTTT
TRBV4-1	TRBJ2-3	NA	TRBD2	CASSQGPSGFTDTQYF	TGCGCCAGCAGCCAAGGTCCTAGCGGATTCACAGATACGCAGTATTTT
TRBV15	TRBJ2-7	NA	NA	CATSSGRYNEQYF	TGTGCCACCAGCAGCGGGAGATACAATGAGCAGTACTTC
TRBV11-2	TRBJ2-3	NA	TRBD2	CASSPGTSRDTQYF	TGTGCCAGCAGCCCCGGGACTAGCAGAGATACGCAGTATTTT
TRBV15	TRBJ2-5	few	NA	CATSPGRETQYF	TGTGCCACCAGCCCAGGGCGAGAGACCCAGTACTTC
TRBV28	TRBJ2-7	few	TRBD1	CASSLFGTGGMYEQYF	TGTGCCAGCAGTTTATTCGGGACAGGGGGCATGTACGAGCAGTACTTC
TRBV6-7	TRBJ2-1	NA	NA	CASSHLILGDSYNEQFF	TGTGCCAGCAGTCACCTCATCCTAGGGGATTCCTACAATGAGCAGTTCTTC
TRBV10-3	TRBJ2-1	NA	TRBD2	CAISEDAGGRGDEQFF	TGTGCCATCAGTGAGGATGCGGGAGGTCGGGGCGATGAGCAGTTCTTC
TRBV2	TRBJ2-3	NA	NA	CASSESLFDKSDTDTQYF	TGTGCCAGCAGTGAATCCCTCTTTGACAAGTCGGACACAGATACGCAGTATTTT
TRBV20-1	TRBJ1-4	NA	TRBD1	CSARSTGAGEKLFF	TGCAGTGCTAGATCTACAGGGGCGGGAGAAAAACTGTTTTTT
TRBV29-1	TRBJ2-1	NA	NA	CSVATQTQFF	TGCAGCGTTGCGACGCAGACCCAGTTCTTC
TRBV7-2	TRBJ2-4	NA	NA	CASSLVQSVQYF	TGTGCCAGCAGCTTAGTACAGTCTGTGCAGTACTTC
TRBV2	TRBJ2-5	NA	NA	CASSQNAGQETQYF	TGTGCCAGCAGCCAGAACGCGGGGCAAGAGACCCAGTACTTC
TRBV20-1	TRBJ2-7	few	NA	CSAPGQLSYEQYF	TGCAGTGCTCCCGGCCAGCTGTCCTACGAGCAGTACTTC